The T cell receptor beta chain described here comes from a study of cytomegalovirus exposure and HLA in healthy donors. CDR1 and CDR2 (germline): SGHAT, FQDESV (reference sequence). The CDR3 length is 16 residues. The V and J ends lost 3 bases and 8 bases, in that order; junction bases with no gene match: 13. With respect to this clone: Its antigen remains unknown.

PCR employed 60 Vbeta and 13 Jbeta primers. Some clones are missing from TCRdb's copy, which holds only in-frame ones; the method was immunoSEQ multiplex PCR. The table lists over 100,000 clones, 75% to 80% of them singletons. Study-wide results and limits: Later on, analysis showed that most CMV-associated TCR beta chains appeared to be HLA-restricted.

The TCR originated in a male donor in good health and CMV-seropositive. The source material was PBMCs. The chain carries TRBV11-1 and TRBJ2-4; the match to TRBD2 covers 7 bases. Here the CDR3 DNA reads TGTGCCAGCAGCTTTCGGGGGAGCGGGATTGGACACATTCAGTACTTC. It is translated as CASSFRGSGIGHIQYF.